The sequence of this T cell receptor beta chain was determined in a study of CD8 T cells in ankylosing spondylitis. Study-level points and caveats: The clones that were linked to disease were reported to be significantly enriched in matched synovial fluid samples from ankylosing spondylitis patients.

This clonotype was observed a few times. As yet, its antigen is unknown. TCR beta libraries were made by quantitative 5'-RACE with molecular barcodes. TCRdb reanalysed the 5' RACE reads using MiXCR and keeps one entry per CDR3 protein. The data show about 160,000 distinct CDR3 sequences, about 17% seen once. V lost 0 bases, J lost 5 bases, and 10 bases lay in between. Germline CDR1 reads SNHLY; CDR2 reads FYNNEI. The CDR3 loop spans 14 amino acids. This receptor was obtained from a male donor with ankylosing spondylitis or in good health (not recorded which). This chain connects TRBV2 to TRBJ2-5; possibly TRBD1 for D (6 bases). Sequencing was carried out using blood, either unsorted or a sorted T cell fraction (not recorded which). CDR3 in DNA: TGTGCCAGCAGTGAAGCCACAGGGTACGAGACCCAGTACTTC. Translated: CASSEATGYETQYF.